Presented here are 30 T cell receptor beta chains from one specimen sequenced in a study of cytomegalovirus exposure and HLA in healthy donors. In the PCR, 60 Vbeta and 13 Jbeta primers were used. TCRdb keeps only in-frame clones here, not all; method: immunoSEQ multiplex PCR. Among around 110,000 clones, about 75% were seen once, and the ten largest hold 2.5% to 3%. Material for sequencing was PBMCs. Every receptor here comes from a male donor in good health and CMV-seropositive.

The V call is TRBV6-5, the J call TRBJ1-5; 10 bases are shared with TRBD1. CDR1 and CDR2 (germline): MNHEY, SVGAGI. V was pared by 5 bases and J by 4 bases, with 5 bases of the junction left unmatched. The CDR3 is made up of 15 amino acids. Here the CDR3 reads CASSPGTGANQPQHF. The CDR3 DNA sequence: TGTGCCAGCAGTCCTGGGACAGGGGCGAATCAGCCCCAGCATTTT.

The gene calls are TRBV5-1 and TRBJ2-3, with 9 bases matching TRBD2. The germline V gene has CDR1 SGHRS and CDR2 YFSETQ. With 1 base clipped from V and 4 bases from J, the junction kept 10 bases outside the gene matches. The CDR3 sequence is 17 residues long. The CDR3 loop is CASSLWGSSGAADTQYF. Here the CDR3 DNA reads TGCGCCAGCAGCTTGTGGGGGTCTAGCGGGGCCGCAGATACGCAGTATTTT.

CDR3 coding DNA: TGTGCCAGCAGCTTAGAACAGGTCTCATCCTACGAGCAGTACTTC. This encodes CASSLEQVSSYEQYF. The chain has TRBV7-8 and TRBJ2-7, with D tentatively TRBD1 (5 bases). Germline CDR1 SGHVS, CDR2 FQNEAQ. The CDR3 totals 15 residues. V dropped 1 base and J dropped 1 base, with 11 bases sitting between them.

This chain connects TRBV6-5 to TRBJ2-3; tentatively, D is TRBD2 (6 bases). Trimming took off 5 bases at V and 0 bases at J, with 12 bases between the two ends. CDR1 and CDR2 (germline): MNHEY, SVGAGI. This CDR3 is built from 15 residues. The CDR3 DNA follows: TGTGCCAGCAGTGGAAGTGGGACTAGCACAGATACGCAGTATTTT. This sequence encodes CASSGSGTSTDTQYF.

V and J are TRBV4-1 and TRBJ1-1; 9 nucleotides agree with TRBD1. The CDR3 sequence is 17 residues long. The V and J ends lost 4 bases and 3 bases, in that order; junction bases with no gene match: 12. The germline V gene encodes CDR1 MGHRA and CDR2 YSYEKL. This chain's CDR3 is CASSLGTGLVRDTEAFF. CDR3 DNA sequence: TGCGCCAGCAGCCTCGGGACAGGGTTAGTTAGGGACACTGAAGCTTTCTTT.

The chain has TRBV19 and TRBJ2-2; a weak D match, TRBD2 (5 bases). The ends were cut back, 4 bases at V and 6 bases at J, with 15 bases in the middle. Germline V gene lookup returns CDR1 LNHDA and CDR2 SQIVND (reference sequence). The CDR3 loop spans 15 amino acids. CDR3 loop: CASSTLHGVPGELFF. CDR3 coding DNA: TGTGCCAGTAGTACCCTTCACGGGGTCCCCGGGGAGCTGTTTTTT.

The V call is TRBV7-9, the J call TRBJ1-5, with D uncertain. The V and J ends lost 0 bases and 6 bases respectively, with 12 bases between them. The CDR3 length is 15 residues. From germline, CDR1 is SEHNR and CDR2 FQNEAQ (reference sequence). CDR3 in DNA: TGTGCCAGCAGCTTAGCCTCCGGGGATAGTCAGCCCCAGCATTTT. Translating it yields CASSLASGDSQPQHF.

This sequence joins TRBV5-1 and TRBJ2-7; 9 bases match TRBD2. CDR3 length equals 15 residues. Germline V lookup: CDR1 SGHRS, CDR2 YFSETQ. Germline trimming cut 4 bases from V and 4 bases from J; bases unmatched to any gene: 9. The CDR3 sequence is CASSPGSGRGYEQYF. The CDR3 bases are TGCGCCAGCAGCCCGGGTAGCGGGAGAGGGTACGAGCAGTACTTC.

The DNA of the CDR3 is TGTGCCAGCAGCGTAGTTGCTAGCGCCCCCCAAGAGACCCAGTACTTC. Amino acid sequence: CASSVVASAPQETQYF. The rearrangement links TRBV9 to TRBJ2-5, with D possibly TRBD2 on 6 matching bases. Per germline, CDR1 SGDLS and CDR2 YYNGEE. Trimming left V 0 bases short and J 1 base short, with 13 bases between. This CDR3 has 16 amino acids.

This clone was detected only once. This chain uses TRBV7-8 with TRBJ2-7; D gene unclear. CDR1 is SGHVS, CDR2 FQNEAQ, per germline. With 5 bases removed from V and 2 bases from J, the gap between germline ends came to 7 bases. The CDR3 has 12 residues. The CDR3 sequence is CASSPQAYEQYF. CDR3 bases: TGTGCCAGCAGCCCGCAGGCCTACGAGCAGTACTTC.

On this clone: At the DNA level, this CDR3 is encoded by other sequences in the same sample as well. The CDR3 nucleotides are TGCGCCAGCAGCTTGGGACAGGGGATCTCCTACGAGCAGTACTTC. This translates into CASSLGQGISYEQYF. The rearrangement uses TRBV5-1 and TRBJ2-7; TRBD1 matches 8 bases. The CDR3 is 15 amino acids. With 0 bases clipped from V and 0 bases from J, the junction kept 2 bases outside the gene matches. Germline V gene lookup returns CDR1 SGHRS and CDR2 YFSETQ.

The chain carries TRBV4-2 and TRBJ2-3; 12 positions agree with TRBD2. Losses at the gene ends were 1 base for V and 2 bases for J; bases not matched to a gene: 10. The CDR3 consists of 19 residues. The germline V gene encodes CDR1 LGHNA and CDR2 YNFKEQ. CDR3 bases: TGTGCCAGCAGCCAAGGTTCGACTAGCGGGGGTGCCGCCACAGATACGCAGTATTTT. Amino acid sequence: CASSQGSTSGGAATDTQYF.

V and J are TRBV6-6 and TRBJ1-1; TRBD1 aligns across 8 bases. Germline CDR1 is MNHNY and CDR2 is SVGAGI (reference sequence). Trimming at V came to 5 bases and at J to 8 bases, leaving 7 bases not matched to a gene. CDR3 length: 13 residues. The CDR3 is CASSRTGSEEAFF. The CDR3, as DNA: TGTGCCAGCAGTCGGACAGGGTCTGAGGAAGCTTTCTTT.

The chain has TRBV9 and TRBJ2-5, with 9 bases fitting TRBD2. Germline-derived CDR1 and CDR2 are SGDLS and YYNGEE. The CDR3 is 14 residues long. The V gene end was trimmed by 3 bases and the J gene end by 6 bases; junction bases not matched to a gene: 6. The CDR3 loop is CASSDSGSHKTQYF. Written as DNA, the CDR3 is TGTGCCAGCAGCGATAGCGGGAGTCACAAGACCCAGTACTTC.

The gene calls are TRBV9 and TRBJ2-7; 7 nucleotides match TRBD1. Germline values: CDR1 SGDLS, CDR2 YYNGEE. The CDR3 spans 15 residues. V lost 4 bases, J lost 0 bases, and 7 bases stayed unmatched. In DNA, the CDR3 is TGTGCCAGCAGCACAGGGACAGTACCCTCCTACGAGCAGTACTTC. It is translated as CASSTGTVPSYEQYF. Using reference TRBV9 and TRBJ2-7 for the parts outside the CDR3, the full variable domain is DSGVTQTPKHLITATGQRVTLRCSPRSGDLSVYWYQQSLDQGLQFLIQYYNGEERAKGNILERFSAQQFPDLHSELNLSSLELGDSALYFCASSTGTVPSYEQYFGPGTRLTVT.

This rearrangement joins TRBV29-1 to TRBJ1-1; a weak D match, TRBD1 (5 bases). Germline CDR1 is SQVTM and CDR2 is ANQGSEA. CDR3 length equals 13 residues. Trimming took off 0 bases at V and 9 bases at J, with 14 bases between the two ends. CDR3 sequence reads: CSVEDRGGGKAFF. Here the CDR3 DNA reads TGCAGCGTTGAAGATCGCGGGGGAGGAAAAGCTTTCTTT. Complete variable domain (other parts from reference TRBV29-1 and TRBJ1-1): SAVISQKPSRDICQRGTSLTIQCQVDSQVTMMFWYRQQPGQSLTLIATANQGSEATYESGFVIDKFPISRPNLTFSTLTVSNMSPEDSSIYLCSVEDRGGGKAFFGQGTRLTVV.

The chain has TRBV4-3 and TRBJ2-2; TRBD1 matches at 7 bases. The CDR3 is made up of 14 amino acids. Germline V CDR1 and CDR2: LGHNA, YSLEER. Losses at the gene ends were 7 bases for V and 2 bases for J; bases not matched to a gene: 4. The CDR3 nucleotides are TGCGCCAGCAAGGACAGGTTAAACACCGGGGAGCTGTTTTTT. This codes for CASKDRLNTGELFF.

The chain carries TRBV5-1 and TRBJ1-2; D gene unclear. V was shortened by 0 bases and J by 3 bases, with 6 bases between the two germline ends. The CDR3 extends over 13 amino acids. CDR1 is SGHRS, CDR2 YFSETQ, per germline. The CDR3, as DNA: TGCGCCAGCAGCTTGGACGGAGACTATGGCTACACCTTC. Protein: CASSLDGDYGYTF. The whole variable domain, filled in from reference TRBV5-1 and TRBJ1-2, reads KAGVTQTPRYLIKTRGQQVTLSCSPISGHRSVSWYQQTPGQGLQFLFEYFSETQRNKGNFPGRFSGRQFSNSRSEMNVSTLELGDSALYLCASSLDGDYGYTFGSGTRLTVV.

The rearrangement links TRBV2 to TRBJ2-1; no clear D gene. Germline CDR1 SNHLY, CDR2 FYNNEI. This CDR3 has 13 amino acids. The V gene lost 10 bases and the J gene lost 0 bases, with 10 bases spanning the gap. CDR3 region: CANSWSSYNEQFF. DNA of the CDR3: TGTGCCAACTCCTGGAGCTCCTACAATGAGCAGTTCTTC. Complete variable domain (other parts from reference TRBV2 and TRBJ2-1): EPEVTQTPSHQVTQMGQEVILRCVPISNHLYFYWYRQILGQKVEFLVSFYNNEISEKSEIFDDQFSVERPDGSNFTLKIRSTKLEDSAMYFCANSWSSYNEQFFGPGTRLTVL.

V gene TRBV5-1 combines with J gene TRBJ1-5; TRBD1 is a possible D gene (6 bases). The germline CDR1 and CDR2 sequences are SGHRS and YFSETQ. V was shortened by 4 bases and J by 8 bases, with 13 bases between the two germline ends. This CDR3 region has 13 residues. This CDR3 reads CASSHRVGEPQHF. The DNA for the CDR3 is TGCGCCAGCAGCCACAGGGTCGGGGAGCCCCAGCATTTT.

V is TRBV18 and J is TRBJ2-3; 16 positions agree with TRBD2. Germline V gene sequence: CDR1 KGHSH, CDR2 LQKENI. Trimming cost V 3 bases and J 2 bases; bases outside gene matches: 8. This CDR3 is 19 amino acids long. Here the CDR3 reads CASSPPGLAGGPSTDTQYF. DNA of the CDR3: TGTGCCAGCTCACCCCCGGGACTAGCGGGGGGGCCCTCCACAGATACGCAGTATTTT.

This clone was seen more than once but under ten times. The chain links TRBV10-1 to TRBJ1-1, with D possibly TRBD1 on 5 matching bases. Trimming pared 5 bases from V and 0 bases from J, leaving 13 bases between. Looked up from germline, CDR1 is WNHNN and CDR2 is SYGVQD (reference sequence). The CDR3 extends over 15 amino acids. CDR3 DNA: TGCGCCAGCAGTAACCCCGGGACTTTGAACACTGAAGCTTTCTTT. Protein: CASSNPGTLNTEAFF.

The chain has TRBV7-6 and TRBJ1-5, with TRBD1 identical over 10 bases. Germline trimming cut 4 bases from V and 4 bases from J; bases unmatched to any gene: 4. The CDR3 spans 15 residues. Germline V gives CDR1 SGHVS, CDR2 FNYEAQ. CDR3 coding DNA: TGTGCCAGCAGCTCCGGGACAGGGGATAATCAGCCCCAGCATTTT. Encoded protein: CASSSGTGDNQPQHF.

CDR3 residues: CASSYSPVSGETQYF. The CDR3, as DNA: TGTGCCAGCAGTTACTCGCCCGTCAGCGGGGAGACCCAGTACTTC. The chain employs TRBV6-5 and TRBJ2-5, with a weak D call TRBD2 (6 bases). This CDR3 has 15 amino acids. Germline V gene lookup returns CDR1 MNHEY and CDR2 SVGAGI. V lost 0 bases, J lost 5 bases, and 13 bases lay in between.

This chain links TRBV30 with TRBJ1-1, with D unclear. V lost 4 bases and J lost 7, with 16 bases in between. CDR1 GTSNPN and CDR2 SVGIG come from the germline V gene (reference sequence). This CDR3 spans 13 amino acids. As DNA, the CDR3 is TGTGCCTGGACCTACCCACCCCCCGGTGAAGCTTTCTTT. Translated, it gives CAWTYPPPGEAFF. Drawing the rest from reference TRBV30 and TRBJ1-1, the complete variable domain is SQTIHQWPATLVQPVGSPLSLECTVEGTSNPNLYWYRQAAGRGLQLLFYSVGIGQISSEVPQNLSASRPQDRQFILSSKKLLLSDSGFYLCAWTYPPPGEAFFGQGTRLTVV.

The rearrangement uses TRBV5-1 and TRBJ1-1; 9 bases fit TRBD1. CDR1 is SGHRS and CDR2 is YFSETQ in the germline V gene. This CDR3 spans 15 amino acids. With 4 bases clipped from V and 11 bases from J, the junction kept 15 bases outside the gene matches. The CDR3 loop reads CASSPGTGPRFVAFF. The CDR3 DNA sequence: TGCGCCAGCAGCCCCGGGACAGGGCCTCGGTTTGTGGCTTTCTTT. Full variable domain (remainder filled in from reference TRBV5-1 and TRBJ1-1): KAGVTQTPRYLIKTRGQQVTLSCSPISGHRSVSWYQQTPGQGLQFLFEYFSETQRNKGNFPGRFSGRQFSNSRSEMNVSTLELGDSALYLCASSPGTGPRFVAFFGQGTRLTVV.

This chain links TRBV11-1 with TRBJ2-7; TRBD1 aligns across 7 bases. This CDR3 region has 13 residues. Looked up from germline, CDR1 is SGHAT and CDR2 is FQDESV (reference sequence). With V trimmed by 4 bases and J by 6 bases, 6 bases remained unmatched. CDR3 loop: CASSSGTVSEQYF. Here the CDR3 DNA reads TGTGCCAGCAGCTCGGGGACAGTAAGCGAGCAGTACTTC. Full variable domain (missing parts from reference TRBV11-1 and TRBJ2-7): EAEVAQSPRYKITEKSQAVAFWCDPISGHATLYWYRQILGQGPELLVQFQDESVVDDSQLPKDRFSAERLKGVDSTLKIQPAELGDSAMYLCASSSGTVSEQYFGPGTRLTVT.

The chain combines TRBV19 with TRBJ2-3; 7 bases map to TRBD1. The CDR3 is made up of 16 amino acids. With V trimmed by 2 bases and J by 2 bases, 7 bases remained unmatched. Germline assignment: CDR1 LNHDA and CDR2 SQIVND (reference sequence). The CDR3 nucleotides read TGTGCCAGTAGTATAATAGGGGGCCCCCTCACAGATACGCAGTATTTT. Translation gives CASSIIGGPLTDTQYF.

The chain is built from TRBV6-1 and TRBJ2-7; D is uncertain. The germline V gene encodes CDR1 MNHNS and CDR2 SASEGT. Trimming removed 4 bases from V and 3 bases from J, with 4 bases in between. CDR3 length: 11 amino acids. In nucleotides, the CDR3 is TGTGCCAGCAGTGTGCGCTACGAGCAGTACTTC. It specifies CASSVRYEQYF.

The table lists this clone with a count of one. The chain is built from TRBV30 and TRBJ2-7; 10 bases agree with TRBD1. The CDR3 has 14 amino acids. The V and J ends lost 3 bases and 4 bases, in that order; junction bases with no gene match: 6. Germline CDR1 reads GTSNPN; CDR2 reads SVGIG (reference sequence). CDR3 nucleotide sequence: TGTGCCTGGAGAGACAGGGGGCAGGGGTACGAGCAGTACTTC. Translating gives CAWRDRGQGYEQYF. Full variable domain (rest looked up from reference TRBV30 and TRBJ2-7): SQTIHQWPATLVQPVGSPLSLECTVEGTSNPNLYWYRQAAGRGLQLLFYSVGIGQISSEVPQNLSASRPQDRQFILSSKKLLLSDSGFYLCAWRDRGQGYEQYFGPGTRLTVT.